Presented here are 27 T cell receptor beta chains from one specimen sequenced in a study of shared clonotypes between healthy human individuals. Produced via immunoSEQ multiplex PCR; TCRdb's table is partial and in-frame only. The sample has over 2 million clones; roughly 95% are singletons. Naive CD8 isolation took CD45RO-negative cells positively selected for CCR7 and excluded terminally differentiated effector memory CD45RA+ cells. The sequencing input was naive CD8+ T cells sorted from blood. The source of these receptors is a man aged 18 to 30 in good health.

The chain is built from TRBV2 and TRBJ2-7; D is tentatively TRBD1 or TRBD2 (6 bases each). Trimming shortened V by 2 bases and J by 1 base, and 21 bases separated the two germline ends. The CDR3 runs 18 residues. Per germline, CDR1 SNHLY and CDR2 FYNNEI. Here the CDR3 reads CASSEIGGLGGGSYEQYF. For the CDR3, the DNA is TGTGCCAGCAGTGAAATCGGGGGACTCGGGGGCGGGTCCTACGAGCAGTACTTC.

This chain joins TRBV13 and TRBJ2-7; unclear D gene. This CDR3 region has 13 residues. The germline gives CDR1 PRHDT, CDR2 FYEKMQ (reference sequence). The V end lost 4 bases, the J end lost 6 bases, and 13 bases lay between the germline ends. The CDR3 DNA reads as TGTGCCAGCAGCTCAGATGAGGCCGGCGAGCAGTACTTC. It encodes CASSSDEAGEQYF.

Only one count was recorded for this clone. This chain links TRBV9 with TRBJ1-1; a possible D gene is TRBD1 (6 bases). With 3 bases removed from V and 5 bases from J, the gap between germline ends came to 14 bases. The CDR3 runs 14 residues. The V gene's germline CDR1 is SGDLS and CDR2 YYNGEE. The CDR3: CASSEHRDGTEAFF. The CDR3, as DNA: TGTGCCAGCAGCGAGCACAGGGATGGGACTGAAGCTTTCTTT.

The chain joins TRBV6-5 to TRBJ2-7; 11 bases align to TRBD2. V trimming: 7 bases; J trimming: 5 bases; junction bases outside the gene matches: 10. The germline gives CDR1 MNHEY, CDR2 SVGAGI. This CDR3 contains 15 residues. CDR3 in amino acids: CASKVVAGGLNEQYF. CDR3 sequence (DNA): TGTGCCAGCAAGGTAGTAGCGGGGGGGTTAAACGAGCAGTACTTC.

The chain has TRBV5-6 and TRBJ2-7, with 7 bases lining up with TRBD1. Germline V gene data show CDR1 as SGHDT and CDR2 as YYEEEE. CDR3 size: 17 residues. The junction had 13 bases not matched to a gene; V was cut back by 4 bases and J by 0 bases. The CDR3 loop reads CASSTRDRVKISYEQYF. The CDR3 nucleotides read TGTGCCAGCAGCACCCGGGACAGAGTAAAGATCTCCTACGAGCAGTACTTC.

This clone was seen more than once but under ten times. This chain connects TRBV5-4 to TRBJ1-6; D possibly corresponds to TRBD1 (5 bases). Per germline, CDR1 SGHNT and CDR2 YYREEE (reference sequence). V was pared by 4 bases and J by 6 bases, with 14 bases between. This CDR3 has 15 residues. The chain's CDR3 is CASSPTVGINSPLHF. The CDR3 DNA sequence: TGTGCCAGCAGCCCGACAGTTGGTATTAATTCACCCCTCCACTTT.

Concerning this clone itself: Additional DNA sequences in this sample encode the identical CDR3. The chain joins TRBV19 to TRBJ1-1, with D unresolved. Trimming took 1 base from V and 4 from J, leaving 7 bases between them. The CDR3 sequence is 13 residues long. CDR1 is LNHDA, CDR2 SQIVND, per germline (reference sequence). The CDR3 loop is CASSIAAGTEAFF. DNA of the CDR3: TGTGCCAGTAGTATAGCCGCGGGCACTGAAGCTTTCTTT.

The rearrangement uses TRBV5-1 and TRBJ1-6, with 7 bases lining up with TRBD1. The CDR3 has 17 residues. Per germline, CDR1 SGHRS and CDR2 YFSETQ. V was pared by 2 bases and J by 7 bases, with 12 bases of the junction left unmatched. The CDR3: CASSLTGTEVGNSPLHF. CDR3 nucleotide sequence: TGCGCCAGCAGCTTAACCGGGACAGAGGTTGGGAATTCACCCCTCCACTTT. Drawing the rest from reference TRBV5-1 and TRBJ1-6, the complete variable domain is KAGVTQTPRYLIKTRGQQVTLSCSPISGHRSVSWYQQTPGQGLQFLFEYFSETQRNKGNFPGRFSGRQFSNSRSEMNVSTLELGDSALYLCASSLTGTEVGNSPLHFGNGTRLTVT.

The chain carries TRBV2 and TRBJ2-1; D call uncertain. This CDR3 region has 16 residues. Deletions cut 7 bases from V and 0 bases from J, with 16 bases between. In germline, CDR1 is SNHLY, CDR2 FYNNEI. CDR3 residues: CASTEPGLSSYNEQFF. DNA for the CDR3: TGTGCCAGCACCGAACCGGGTCTCAGCTCCTACAATGAGCAGTTCTTC.

The genes are TRBV2 and TRBJ2-4, with a weak D call TRBD1 (6 bases). V was clipped by 6 bases and J by 0 bases, with 12 bases between them. Germline V gene lookup returns CDR1 SNHLY and CDR2 FYNNEI. The CDR3 is made up of 15 amino acids. The CDR3 protein is CASRTGLLAKNIQYF. The CDR3 nucleotides read TGTGCCAGCAGGACAGGACTCCTAGCCAAAAACATTCAGTACTTC.

V usage is TRBV11-3 and J usage is TRBJ1-5; D is ambiguous. The length of the CDR3 is 13 residues. The germline gives CDR1 SGHNT, CDR2 YENEEA. Trimming left V 3 bases short and J 9 bases short, with 12 bases between. The CDR3 loop is CASSFGERSPQHF. CDR3 bases: TGTGCCAGCAGCTTTGGAGAGCGTTCGCCCCAGCATTTT.

The rearrangement joins TRBV14 to TRBJ1-4, with D hard to call. Germline V gene data show CDR1 as SGHDN and CDR2 as FVKESK. V lost 0 bases to trimming and J lost 4 bases, with 9 bases between them. The CDR3 is 15 amino acids. CDR3 DNA: TGTGCCAGCAGCCAAGAAGGGTCCGTTAATGAAAAACTGTTTTTT. It specifies CASSQEGSVNEKLFF.

V gene TRBV5-5 combines with J gene TRBJ1-2; tentative D call: TRBD1 (6 bases). This CDR3 has 14 amino acids. Germline lookup yields CDR1 SGHKS and CDR2 YYEKEE (reference sequence). Trimming took 0 bases from V and 5 from J, leaving 11 bases between them. The CDR3 DNA reads TGTGCCAGCAGCTTGGATCCAGGGGAGTATGGCTACACCTTC. Amino acids: CASSLDPGEYGYTF.

The chain employs TRBV2 and TRBJ1-2, with D perhaps TRBD1 (5 bases). Germline CDR1 SNHLY, CDR2 FYNNEI. This CDR3 is built from 17 residues. Trimming cost V 8 bases and J 1 base, with 23 bases left between them. For the CDR3, the DNA is TGTGCCAGCTATGGGGGGACTCTAGATGCCTTTAACTATGGCTACACCTTC. Residues: CASYGGTLDAFNYGYTF. The full variable domain, completed using reference TRBV2 and TRBJ1-2, is EPEVTQTPSHQVTQMGQEVILRCVPISNHLYFYWYRQILGQKVEFLVSFYNNEISEKSEIFDDQFSVERPDGSNFTLKIRSTKLEDSAMYFCASYGGTLDAFNYGYTFGSGTRLTVV.

The V gene is TRBV4-2, the J gene TRBJ1-4; 7 nucleotides match TRBD1. The V and J ends lost 3 bases and 4 bases, in that order; junction bases with no gene match: 11. Germline V gives CDR1 LGHNA, CDR2 YNFKEQ. There are 17 residues in the CDR3. Here the CDR3 DNA reads TGTGCCAGCAGCCATCCAGGATCTGGGGACAGTAATGAAAAACTGTTTTTT. This translates into CASSHPGSGDSNEKLFF.

Points on this clone: A read error may be the cause here, since a much bigger clone is one base away. The gene calls are TRBV13 and TRBJ2-7; D uncertain. Germline V gene data show CDR1 as PRHDT and CDR2 as FYEKMQ (reference sequence). The CDR3 is made up of 11 amino acids. V was cut by 1 base and J by 5 bases, with 3 bases left in between. Here the CDR3 DNA reads TGTGCCAGCAGCTTAGACGACGAGCAGTACTTC. Encoded protein: CASSLDDEQYF. The whole variable domain, remainder taken from reference TRBV13 and TRBJ2-7, is AAGVIQSPRHLIKEKRETATLKCYPIPRHDTVYWYQQGPGQDPQFLISFYEKMQSDKGSIPDRFSAQQFSDYHSELNMSSLELGDSALYFCASSLDDEQYFGPGTRLTVT.

The chain couples TRBV27 to TRBJ2-3; D ambiguous. The CDR3 runs 15 residues. V gave up 8 bases and J gave up 1 base, with 16 bases separating them. CDR1 and CDR2 (germline): MNHEY, SMNVEV (reference sequence). The CDR3 region is CASAFSYTRTDTQYF. CDR3 nucleotides: TGTGCCAGCGCCTTTTCGTACACTCGCACAGATACGCAGTATTTT.

The rearrangement uses TRBV6-5 and TRBJ1-6; D remains ambiguous. The CDR3 is 15 residues long. Trimming left V 9 bases short and J 0 bases short, with 12 bases between. Germline V CDR1 and CDR2: MNHEY, SVGAGI. The CDR3 region is CASGASSSYNSPLHF. The DNA of the CDR3 is TGTGCCAGTGGAGCGTCAAGCTCCTATAATTCACCCCTCCACTTT.

This clone was seen just once. The V and J genes are TRBV6-1 and TRBJ1-2, with 7 bases lining up with TRBD1. Germline V lookup: CDR1 MNHNS, CDR2 SASEGT. The CDR3 contains 14 residues. Losses at the gene ends were 6 bases for V and 3 bases for J; bases not matched to a gene: 7. CDR3 in DNA: TGTGCCAGCAGGGGCCAGGGGGACTACTATGGCTACACCTTC. Residues: CASRGQGDYYGYTF.

This sequence joins TRBV5-4 and TRBJ2-7; a weak D match, TRBD2 (5 bases). Germline CDR1 and CDR2: SGHNT and YYREEE (reference sequence). The CDR3 contains 13 residues. Trimming pared 4 bases from V and 2 bases from J, leaving 10 bases between. Here the CDR3 reads CASSGGGPYEQYF. The CDR3, as DNA: TGTGCCAGCAGCGGTGGCGGGCCCTACGAGCAGTACTTC.

A note on this clone: This sample includes further DNA sequences coding for the same CDR3. Here the CDR3 reads CSVRGNTEAFF. In DNA form, the CDR3 reads TGCAGCGTTCGGGGGAACACTGAAGCTTTCTTT. V usage is TRBV29-1 and J usage is TRBJ1-1, with D unresolved. V dropped 5 bases and J dropped 1 base, with 5 bases sitting between them. The CDR3 is made up of 11 amino acids. CDR1 and CDR2 from the germline V gene are SQVTM and ANQGSEA.

In regard to this clone: Other DNA sequences within the sample encode an identical CDR3. This sequence joins TRBV27 and TRBJ2-7; 11 bases match TRBD1. The trim removed 3 bases at V and 4 bases at J, leaving 5 bases unmatched. Germline V gives CDR1 MNHEY, CDR2 SMNVEV (reference sequence). The CDR3 runs to 15 residues. In DNA form, the CDR3 reads TGTGCCAGCAGTTTTGGGACAGGGGGGTCTTACGAGCAGTACTTC. It translates to CASSFGTGGSYEQYF.

The chain employs TRBV30 and TRBJ2-1, with D unclear. The CDR3 totals 14 residues. Germline V lookup: CDR1 GTSNPN, CDR2 SVGIG (reference sequence). Trimming shortened V by 1 base and J by 8 bases, and 15 bases separated the two germline ends. CDR3 nucleotides: TGTGCCTGGAGTGCCCTAGGGCTATTGGATGAGCAGTTCTTC. Translation: CAWSALGLLDEQFF.

This rearrangement joins TRBV15 to TRBJ1-4; D is ambiguous. Germline V gene lookup returns CDR1 LNHNV and CDR2 YYDKDF (reference sequence). Deletions cut 1 base from V and 8 bases from J, with 14 bases between. The CDR3 consists of 15 residues. CDR3 in amino acids: CATSRVRQAGEKLFF. The CDR3 DNA is TGTGCCACCAGCAGAGTAAGGCAGGCCGGGGAAAAACTGTTTTTT.

The CDR3 DNA is TGCGCCAGCAGCCTAGGACAGGGGGCAGATACTGAAGCTTTCTTT. Its protein product is CASSLGQGADTEAFF. V gene TRBV4-1 combines with J gene TRBJ1-1, with 11 bases lining up with TRBD1. This CDR3 has 15 amino acids. Per germline, CDR1 MGHRA and CDR2 YSYEKL. Trimming at V came to 4 bases and at J to 5 bases, leaving 6 bases not matched to a gene.

The chain recombines TRBV19 with TRBJ1-6; TRBD1 aligns across 7 bases. CDR1 and CDR2 (germline): LNHDA, SQIVND (reference sequence). The CDR3 extends over 15 amino acids. V was pared by 1 base and J by 7 bases, with 4 bases of the junction left unmatched. DNA for the CDR3: TGTGCCAGTAGTATAGTCGGACAGGTCAATTCACCCCTCCACTTT. It encodes CASSIVGQVNSPLHF. The variable domain in full, completed from reference TRBV19 and TRBJ1-6, reads DGGITQSPKYLFRKEGQNVTLSCEQNLNHDAMYWYRQDPGQGLRLIYYSQIVNDFQKGDIAEGYSVSREKKESFPLTVTSAQKNPTAFYLCASSIVGQVNSPLHFGNGTRLTVT.

The chain has TRBV12-5 and TRBJ2-7; the D is unclear. V was pared by 2 bases and J by 4 bases, with 9 bases between. This CDR3 comprises 13 residues. The germline gives CDR1 LGHNT, CDR2 FRNRAP. The CDR3 DNA is TGTGCTAGTGGTTTGAACGGGCAGTACGAGCAGTACTTC. Its translation is CASGLNGQYEQYF.